The following is a T cell receptor beta chain sequence with its context. The antigen remains undetermined. The hyperthyroidism patients had all been newly diagnosed, and their disease duration was under 2 months. Their ages ranged from 18 to 65 years. Diagnoses used clinical symptoms, serum thyroxine and TRAb, thyroid ultrasound and orbital computed tomography. RNA transcripts gave rise to amplified TCR beta CDR3 regions. Researchers ran a first-round RT-PCR on the TCR CDR3 using the HTBI primer set. TCRdb ran MiXCR on the multiplex PCR reads and lists one entry per CDR3 protein. The repertoire consists of approximately 610,000 distinct CDR3 sequences, with 16% occurring once and the leading ten covering 15% to 20%. The source of the sample is a study of T cells in Graves' hyperthyroidism and ophthalmopathy. Findings of the study overall: Most clonotypes expanded in thyroid above 0.001 were likewise present in blood.

V shed 4 bases and J 0 bases; nucleotides not matched to a gene: 7. CDR1 is SGHNT, CDR2 YYREEE, per germline (reference sequence). The CDR3 length is 17 residues. This TCR came from a woman aged 18-35 years with Graves' hyperthyroidism. The V and J genes are TRBV5-4 and TRBJ2-3; 11 bases align to TRBD2. The specimen was blood. In nucleotides, the CDR3 is TGTGCCAGCAGCCCGGGGGCTAGCGGGAGGAGCACAGATACGCAGTATTTT. Its protein product is CASSPGASGRSTDTQYF.